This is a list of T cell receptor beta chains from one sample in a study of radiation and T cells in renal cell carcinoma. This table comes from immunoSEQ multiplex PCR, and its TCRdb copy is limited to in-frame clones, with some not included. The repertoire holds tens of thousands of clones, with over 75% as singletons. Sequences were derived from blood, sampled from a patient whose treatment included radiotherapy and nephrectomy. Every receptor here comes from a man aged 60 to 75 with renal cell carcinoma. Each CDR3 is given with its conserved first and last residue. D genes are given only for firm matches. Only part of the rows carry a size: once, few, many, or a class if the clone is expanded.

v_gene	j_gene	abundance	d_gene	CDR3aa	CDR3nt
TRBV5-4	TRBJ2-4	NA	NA	CASSRESENIQYF	TGTGCCAGCAGCAGGGAGTCGGAAAACATTCAGTACTTC
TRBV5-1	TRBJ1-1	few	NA	CASSLEGGSRNTEAFF	TGCGCCAGCAGCTTGGAGGGGGGCTCCAGGAACACTGAAGCTTTCTTT
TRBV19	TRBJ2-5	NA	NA	CASSISSTGEETQYF	TGTGCCAGTAGTATATCCTCAACAGGAGAAGAGACCCAGTACTTC
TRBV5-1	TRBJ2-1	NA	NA	CASSSTWTARKNYNEQFF	TGCGCCAGCAGCTCCACTTGGACAGCGAGGAAAAACTACAATGAGCAGTTCTTC
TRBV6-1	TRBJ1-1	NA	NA	CASSEVNRRGSWPRRTEAFF	TGTGCCAGCAGTGAAGTGAATCGGCGAGGCAGTTGGCCCAGGAGGACTGAAGCTTTCTTT
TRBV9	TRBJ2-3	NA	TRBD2	CASSLLGAGGYGDTQYF	TGTGCCAGCAGCCTCCTTGGAGCGGGAGGGTACGGAGATACGCAGTATTTT
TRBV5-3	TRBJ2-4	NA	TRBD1	CARSLQGVAKNIQYF	TGTGCCAGAAGCCTACAGGGGGTGGCCAAAAACATTCAGTACTTC
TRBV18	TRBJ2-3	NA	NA	CASSQDYGTGGTDTQYF	TGTGCCAGCTCACAAGATTACGGGACCGGGGGAACAGATACGCAGTATTTT
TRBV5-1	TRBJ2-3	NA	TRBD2	CASSLAGTSKPNF	TGCGCCAGCAGCTTGGCAGGGACTAGTAAACCAAATTTT
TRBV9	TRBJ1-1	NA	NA	CASSETTGANTEAFF	TGTGCCAGCAGCGAGACGACAGGAGCCAACACTGAAGCTTTCTTT
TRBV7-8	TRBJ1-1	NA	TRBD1	CASSLDRGRSEAFF	TGTGCCAGCAGCTTAGACAGGGGGCGAAGTGAAGCTTTCTTT
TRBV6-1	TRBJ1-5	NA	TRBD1	CASSTTGPNQPQHF	TGTGCCAGCAGCACGACAGGGCCTAATCAGCCCCAGCATTTT
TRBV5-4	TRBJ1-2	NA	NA	CASSSGTSHYGYTF	TGTGCCAGCAGCTCCGGGACGAGTCACTATGGCTACACCTTC
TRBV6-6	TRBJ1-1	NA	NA	CASSSELNTEAFF	TGTGCCAGCAGTTCGGAACTTAACACTGAAGCTTTCTTT
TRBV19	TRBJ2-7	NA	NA	CASSIGAPGYEQYF	TGTGCCAGTAGTATAGGGGCCCCCGGATACGAGCAGTACTTC
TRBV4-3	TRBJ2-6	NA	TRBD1	CASSQTWRQGRSGANVLTF	TGCGCCAGCAGCCAAACGTGGCGACAGGGGCGCTCTGGGGCCAACGTCCTGACTTTC